This entry features one T cell receptor (beta chain) sequence. This sample is part of a study of graft-versus-host responses after intestinal transplantation. J gave up 9 bases and V 1 base, and 10 bases lay outside the gene matches. The CDR3 contains 16 residues. The germline V gene has CDR1 SGHAT and CDR2 FQNNGV. Measured with immunoSEQ multiplex PCR; TCRdb has only the in-frame clones, and not every one. The data contain 2,500 or so clones, under 30% of them singletons. This chain connects TRBV11-2 to TRBJ2-1; TRBD2 aligns across 9 bases. Sequencing used alloreactive CD4+ T cells from a mixed lymphocyte reaction culture, obtained before transplantation. Subset given: CFSE-low proliferating T cells sorted from roughly 6-day pre-transplant mixed lymphocyte reaction (GvH or HvG direction). The sequence was obtained from a human patient who was an organ donor for intestinal transplantation. CDR3 bases: TGTGCCAGCAGCTTAGTTCGGTCGACTAGCGGAGGTGAGCAGTTCTTC. This gives the protein CASSLVRSTSGGEQFF.